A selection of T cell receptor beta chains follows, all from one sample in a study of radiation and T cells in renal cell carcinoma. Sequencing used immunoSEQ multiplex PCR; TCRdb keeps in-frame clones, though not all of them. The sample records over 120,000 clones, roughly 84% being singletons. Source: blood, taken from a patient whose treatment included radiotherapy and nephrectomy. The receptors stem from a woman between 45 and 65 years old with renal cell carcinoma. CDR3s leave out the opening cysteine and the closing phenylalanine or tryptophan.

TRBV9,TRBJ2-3,ASSGGLPTDTQY
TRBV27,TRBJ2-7,ASSPGSSYEQY
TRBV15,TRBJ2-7,ATSRNLGRGGIGTHYEQY
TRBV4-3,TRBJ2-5,ASSQEEYGTQY
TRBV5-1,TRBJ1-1,ASSPQPEVGTEAF
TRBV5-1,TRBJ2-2,ASSLLAGAGELF
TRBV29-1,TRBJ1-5,SVVQGDYSNQPQH
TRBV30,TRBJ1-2,AWRFDRAGGYT
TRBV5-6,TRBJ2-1,ASSSLGRGLYNEQF
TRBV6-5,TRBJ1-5,ASIRTPGQPQH
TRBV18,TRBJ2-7,ASSPNRDEQY
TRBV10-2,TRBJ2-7,ASSDGGASYEQY
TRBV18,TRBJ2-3,ASSSGQPETQY
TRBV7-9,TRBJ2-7,ASSLVGGPYEQY
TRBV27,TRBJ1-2,ASSPAEGNYGYT
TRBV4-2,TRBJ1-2,ASSQGPGDPVYGYT